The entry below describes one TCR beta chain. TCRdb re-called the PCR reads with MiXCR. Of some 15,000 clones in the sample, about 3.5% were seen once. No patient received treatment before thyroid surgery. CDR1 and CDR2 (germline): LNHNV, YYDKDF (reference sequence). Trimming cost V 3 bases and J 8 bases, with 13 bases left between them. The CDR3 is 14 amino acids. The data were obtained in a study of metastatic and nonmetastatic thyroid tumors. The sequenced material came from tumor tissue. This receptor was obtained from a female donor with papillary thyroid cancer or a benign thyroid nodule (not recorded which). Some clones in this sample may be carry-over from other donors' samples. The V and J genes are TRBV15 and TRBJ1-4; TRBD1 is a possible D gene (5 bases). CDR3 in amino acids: CATSRTDEVEKLFF. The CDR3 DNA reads TGTGCCACCAGCAGGACAGACGAGGTGGAAAAACTGTTTTTT.